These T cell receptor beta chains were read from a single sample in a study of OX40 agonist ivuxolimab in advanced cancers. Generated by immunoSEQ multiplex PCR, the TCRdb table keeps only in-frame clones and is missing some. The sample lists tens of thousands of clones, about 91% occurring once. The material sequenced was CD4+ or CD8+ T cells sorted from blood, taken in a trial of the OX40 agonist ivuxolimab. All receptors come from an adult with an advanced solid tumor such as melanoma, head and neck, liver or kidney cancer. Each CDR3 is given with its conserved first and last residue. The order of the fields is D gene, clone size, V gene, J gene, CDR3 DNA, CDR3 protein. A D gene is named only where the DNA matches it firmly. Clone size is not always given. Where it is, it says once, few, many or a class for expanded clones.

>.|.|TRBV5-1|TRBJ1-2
TGCGCCAGCAGCTCGGCGGTGGGGGCAGAGGGCTACACCTTC
CASSSAVGAEGYTF
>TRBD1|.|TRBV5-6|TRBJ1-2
TGTGCCAGCAGCCCTGTGACAGGGGGCAGCTATGGCTACACCTTC
CASSPVTGGSYGYTF
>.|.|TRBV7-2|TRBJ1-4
TGTGCCAGCAGCTTCTCCAGGGGTCGGGAAAAACTGTTTTTT
CASSFSRGREKLFF
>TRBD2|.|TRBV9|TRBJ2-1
TGTGCCAGCAGCGTAGTCGGGGGGAGGTACAATGAGCAGTTCTTC
CASSVVGGRYNEQFF
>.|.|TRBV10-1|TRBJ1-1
TGCGCCAGCAGCTCTGGAGGGGGGCAGAGCACTGAAGCTTTCTTT
CASSSGGGQSTEAFF
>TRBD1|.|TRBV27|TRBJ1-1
TGTGCCAGCAGTCCCGGGACAGGGGGTAATACTGAAGCTTTCTTT
CASSPGTGGNTEAFF
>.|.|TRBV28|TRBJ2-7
TGTGCCAGCAGTTCCGGGGATAAGGCCTACGAGCAGTACTTC
CASSSGDKAYEQYF
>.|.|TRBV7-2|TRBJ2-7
TGTGCCAGCAGCAGCCTCCTCGAGCAGTACTTC
CASSSLLEQYF
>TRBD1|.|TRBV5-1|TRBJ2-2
TGCGCCAGCAGCTTGGGGACAGGGGTCACCGGGGAGCTGTTTTTT
CASSLGTGVTGELFF
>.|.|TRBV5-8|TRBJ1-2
TGTGCCAGCAGCTTGCTGGGGGTAACTAACTATGGCTACACCTTC
CASSLLGVTNYGYTF
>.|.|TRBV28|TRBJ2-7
TGTGCCAGCAGTTTACCAGTTCCGTCCGAGCAGTACTTC
CASSLPVPSEQYF
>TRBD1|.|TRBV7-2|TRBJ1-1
TGTGCCAGCAGCTTTGGGACAGGGGTGGTCACTGAAGCTTTCTTT
CASSFGTGVVTEAFF
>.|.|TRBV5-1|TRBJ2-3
TGCGCCAGCCGAAGCCTCACAGATACGCAGTATTTT
CASRSLTDTQYF
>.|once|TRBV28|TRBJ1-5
TGTGCCAGCAGTTTACAGAATCAGCCCCAGCATTTT
CASSLQNQPQHF
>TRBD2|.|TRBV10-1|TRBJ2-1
TGCGCCAGCAGTCCCCTAGCGGTGGGGAATGAGCAGTTCTTC
CASSPLAVGNEQFF
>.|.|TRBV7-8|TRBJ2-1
TGTGCCAGCAGCTTAGGGCGCCTCTCCTACAATGAGCAGTTCTTC
CASSLGRLSYNEQFF
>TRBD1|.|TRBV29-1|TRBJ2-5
TGCAGCGTCACATACGGGACAGGGGGCACCGAGACCCAGTACTTC
CSVTYGTGGTETQYF
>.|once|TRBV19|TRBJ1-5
TGTGCCAGTAGCCACCGGCAGGGGTACGGCAATCAGCCCCAGCATTTT
CASSHRQGYGNQPQHF
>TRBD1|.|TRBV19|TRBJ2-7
TGTGCCAGTAGTATCACGACAGGGAAGGCCGAGCAGTACTTC
CASSITTGKAEQYF
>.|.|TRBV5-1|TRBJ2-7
TGCGCCAGCAGCTCCCTTTCCTACGAGCAGTACTTC
CASSSLSYEQYF
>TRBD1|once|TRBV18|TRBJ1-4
TGTGCCAGCTCACCCTTAGGGGGCGGTGAAAAACTGTTTTTT
CASSPLGGGEKLFF
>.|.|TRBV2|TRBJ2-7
TGTGCCAGCAGTGAGAGGGACATCCCCCCCTACGAGCAGTACTTC
CASSERDIPPYEQYF
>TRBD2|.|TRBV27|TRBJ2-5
TGTGCCAGCAGTCCTTTAGCGGGCGCCATCCAAGAGACCCAGTACTTC
CASSPLAGAIQETQYF
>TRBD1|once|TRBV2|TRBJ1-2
TGTGCCAGCAGTGCCCTCAAACAGGGGGCAGGGGGCTACACCTTC
CASSALKQGAGGYTF
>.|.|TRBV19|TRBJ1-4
TGTGCCAGTAGTCTTGGGGGCTCACACGAAAAACTGTTTTTT
CASSLGGSHEKLFF
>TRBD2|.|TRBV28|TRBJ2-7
TGTGCCAGCAGTCCTGGGACTACATACGAGCAGTACTTC
CASSPGTTYEQYF
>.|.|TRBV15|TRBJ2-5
TGTGCCACCAGCAGACAGGGAACGGAGACCCAGTACTTC
CATSRQGTETQYF
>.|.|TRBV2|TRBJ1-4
TGTGCCAGCAGGGAAGGGACGCCAAATGAAAAACTGTTTTTT
CASREGTPNEKLFF
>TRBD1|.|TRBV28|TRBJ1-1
TGTGCCAGCAGTTTCTTTGCCCCTCGGACAGGGATGAACACTGAAGCTTTCTTT
CASSFFAPRTGMNTEAFF
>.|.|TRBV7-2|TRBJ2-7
TGTGCCAGCAGCTTAAACGGCAACTCAGGGGAGTACTTC
CASSLNGNSGEYF
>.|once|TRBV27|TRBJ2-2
TGTGCCAGCAGTTCGAACACCGGGGAGCTGTTTTTT
CASSSNTGELFF
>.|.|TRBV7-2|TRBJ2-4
TGTGCCAGCAGCTACGGGACCGGCAACATTCAGTACTTC
CASSYGTGNIQYF
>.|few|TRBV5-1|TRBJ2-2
TGCGCCAGCAGCTTGGCCCAGCAGGTGACCGGGGAGCTGTTTTTT
CASSLAQQVTGELFF
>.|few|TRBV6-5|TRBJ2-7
TGTGCCAGCAGTTACTCGAGTCTGGGCCTCTACGAGCAGTACTTC
CASSYSSLGLYEQYF
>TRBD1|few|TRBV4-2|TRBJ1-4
TGTGCCAGCAGCAACCAACAGGGGGCGGTCGGTGAAAAACTGTTTTTT
CASSNQQGAVGEKLFF
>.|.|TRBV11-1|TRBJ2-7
TGTGCCAGCAGCTTAGACGAAGGGAGTCCCTACGAGCAGTACTTC
CASSLDEGSPYEQYF
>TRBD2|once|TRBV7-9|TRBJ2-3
TGTGCCAGCAGCTTCAGCGGGAGCGGCACAGATACGCAGTATTTT
CASSFSGSGTDTQYF
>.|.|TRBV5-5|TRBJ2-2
TGTGCCAGCAGCGTGGGGGCAGCGGCAAACACCGGGGAGCTGTTTTTT
CASSVGAAANTGELFF
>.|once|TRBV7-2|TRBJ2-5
TGTGCCAGCAGCTCCTCCTGGGGGGAGACCCAGTACTTC
CASSSSWGETQYF
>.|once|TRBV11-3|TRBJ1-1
TGTGCCAGCAGAATCGGTAACACTGAAGCTTTCTTT
CASRIGNTEAFF
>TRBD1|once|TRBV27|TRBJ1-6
TGTGCCAGCCCCTCGGGACAGGGTGTGGTCCGCTATAATTCACCCCTCCACTTT
CASPSGQGVVRYNSPLHF
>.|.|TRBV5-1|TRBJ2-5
TGCGCCAGCAGCTCCGGGCGAGGTCAAGAGACCCAGTACTTC
CASSSGRGQETQYF
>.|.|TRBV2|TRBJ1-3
TGTGCCAGCAGTGGGTTAGGATTAGGGAGCGAAAACACCATATATTTT
CASSGLGLGSENTIYF
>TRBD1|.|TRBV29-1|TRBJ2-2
TGCAGCGTGGGGGACAGAACCACCGGGGAGCTGTTTTTT
CSVGDRTTGELFF
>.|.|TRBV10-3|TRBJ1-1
TGTGCCATCAGTGGAACCGGGGACACTGAAGCTTTCTTT
CAISGTGDTEAFF
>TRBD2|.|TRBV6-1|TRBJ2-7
TGTGCCAGCAGTGAAGCCGGACTAGCGGGAGGTTCCCCTCTCGAGCAGTACTTC
CASSEAGLAGGSPLEQYF